This T cell receptor (beta chain) was found in a study of blood T cell repertoires in COVID-19. Participants reported their clinical history, and cohort assignment relied on those reports. Repertoires were generated with immunoSEQ multiplex PCR, while TCRdb's copy carries only in-frame clones and drops some. The sample has around 230,000 clones, 70% to 90% seen once. CDR1 and CDR2 (germline): SGDLS, YYNGEE. CDR3 length: 14 residues. Trimming stripped 2 bases from V and 4 bases from J, with 12 bases between. Details on this clone: Additional DNA sequences in this sample encode the identical CDR3.

The TCR was taken from a man aged 40-49 years who had recovered from COVID-19. The source material was PBMCs or T cells enriched from blood (not recorded which). The V and J genes are TRBV9 and TRBJ1-1, with a weak D call TRBD1 (6 bases). CDR3 amino acids: CASSVGGAGTEAFF. In DNA form, the CDR3 reads TGTGCCAGCAGCGTGGGGGGGGCAGGCACTGAAGCTTTCTTT.